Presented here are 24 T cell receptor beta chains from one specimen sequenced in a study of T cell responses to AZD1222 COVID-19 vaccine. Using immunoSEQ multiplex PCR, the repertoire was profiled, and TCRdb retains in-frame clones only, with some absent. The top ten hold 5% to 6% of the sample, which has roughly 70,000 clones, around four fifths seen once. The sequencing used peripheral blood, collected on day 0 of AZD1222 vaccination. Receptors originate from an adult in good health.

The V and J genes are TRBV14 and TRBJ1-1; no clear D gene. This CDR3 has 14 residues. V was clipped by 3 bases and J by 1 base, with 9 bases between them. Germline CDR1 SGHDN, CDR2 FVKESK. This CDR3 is CASSHFTQNTEAFF. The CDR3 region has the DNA TGTGCCAGCAGCCACTTCACACAGAACACTGAAGCTTTCTTT.

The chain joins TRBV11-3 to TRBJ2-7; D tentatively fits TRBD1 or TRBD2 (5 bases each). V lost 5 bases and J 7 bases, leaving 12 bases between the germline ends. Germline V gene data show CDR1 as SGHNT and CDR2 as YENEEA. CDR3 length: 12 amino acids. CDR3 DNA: TGTGCCAGCAGCCTCGGGACGTCAGAGCAGTACTTC. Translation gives CASSLGTSEQYF.

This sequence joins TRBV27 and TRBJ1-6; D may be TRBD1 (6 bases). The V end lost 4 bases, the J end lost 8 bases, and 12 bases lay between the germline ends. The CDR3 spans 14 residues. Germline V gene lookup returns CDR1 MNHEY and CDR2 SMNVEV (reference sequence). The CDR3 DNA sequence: TGTGCCAGCAGTTACGACAGGCCGGATTCACCCCTCCACTTT. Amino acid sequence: CASSYDRPDSPLHF.

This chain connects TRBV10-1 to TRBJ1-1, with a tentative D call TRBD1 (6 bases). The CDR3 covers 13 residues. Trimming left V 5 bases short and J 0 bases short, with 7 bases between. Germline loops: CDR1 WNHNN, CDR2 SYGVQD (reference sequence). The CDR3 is CASSPGVNTEAFF. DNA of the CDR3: TGCGCCAGCAGTCCAGGGGTGAACACTGAAGCTTTCTTT.

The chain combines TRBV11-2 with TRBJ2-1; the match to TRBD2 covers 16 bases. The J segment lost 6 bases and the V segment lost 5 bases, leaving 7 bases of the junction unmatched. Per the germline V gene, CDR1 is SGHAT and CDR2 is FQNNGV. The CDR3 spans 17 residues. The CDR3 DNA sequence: TGTGCCAGCAGCCTAGGGACTAGCGGGGGGGCCGGCAATGAGCAGTTCTTC. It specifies CASSLGTSGGAGNEQFF. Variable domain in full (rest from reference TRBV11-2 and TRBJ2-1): EAGVAQSPRYKIIEKRQSVAFWCNPISGHATLYWYQQILGQGPKLLIQFQNNGVVDDSQLPKDRFSAERLKGVDSTLKIQPAKLEDSAVYLCASSLGTSGGAGNEQFFGPGTRLTVL.

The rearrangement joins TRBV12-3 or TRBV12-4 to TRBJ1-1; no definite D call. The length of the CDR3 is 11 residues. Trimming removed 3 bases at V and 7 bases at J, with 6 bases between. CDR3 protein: CASSFGVEAFF. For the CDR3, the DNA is TGTGCCAGCAGTTTTGGGGTTGAAGCTTTCTTT.

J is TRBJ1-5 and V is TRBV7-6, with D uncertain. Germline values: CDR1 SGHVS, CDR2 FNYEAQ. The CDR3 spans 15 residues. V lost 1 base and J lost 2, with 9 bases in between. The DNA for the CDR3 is TGTGCCAGCAGCTTAGACGGGGTGGGCAATCAGCCCCAGCATTTT. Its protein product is CASSLDGVGNQPQHF. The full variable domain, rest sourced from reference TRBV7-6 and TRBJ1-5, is GAGVSQSPRYKVTKRGQDVALRCDPISGHVSLYWYRQALGQGPEFLTYFNYEAQQDKSGLPNDRFSAERPEGSISTLTIQRTEQRDSAMYRCASSLDGVGNQPQHFGDGTRLSIL.

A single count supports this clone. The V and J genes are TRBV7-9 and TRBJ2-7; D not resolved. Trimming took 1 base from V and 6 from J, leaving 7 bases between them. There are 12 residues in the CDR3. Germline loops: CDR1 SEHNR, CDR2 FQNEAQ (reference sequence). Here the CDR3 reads CASSLVPSEQYF. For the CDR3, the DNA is TGTGCCAGCAGCTTAGTACCCAGCGAGCAGTACTTC. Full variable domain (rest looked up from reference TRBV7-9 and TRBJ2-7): DTGVSQNPRHKITKRGQNVTFRCDPISEHNRLYWYRQTLGQGPEFLTYFQNEAQLEKSRLLSDRFSAERPKGSFSTLEIQRTEQGDSAMYLCASSLVPSEQYFGPGTRLTVT.

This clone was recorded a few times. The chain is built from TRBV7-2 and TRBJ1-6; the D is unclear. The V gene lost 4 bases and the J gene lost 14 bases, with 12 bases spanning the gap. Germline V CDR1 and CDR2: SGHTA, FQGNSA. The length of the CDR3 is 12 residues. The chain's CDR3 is CASSSQGWSLHF. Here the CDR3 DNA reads TGTGCCAGCAGCTCCCAAGGGTGGTCCCTCCACTTT.

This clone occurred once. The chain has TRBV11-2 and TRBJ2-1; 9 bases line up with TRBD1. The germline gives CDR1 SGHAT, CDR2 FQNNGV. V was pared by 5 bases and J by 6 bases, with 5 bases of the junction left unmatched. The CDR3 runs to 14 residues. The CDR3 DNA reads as TGTGCCAGCAGCGGGATGGACAGGGGCAATGAGCAGTTCTTC. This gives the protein CASSGMDRGNEQFF.

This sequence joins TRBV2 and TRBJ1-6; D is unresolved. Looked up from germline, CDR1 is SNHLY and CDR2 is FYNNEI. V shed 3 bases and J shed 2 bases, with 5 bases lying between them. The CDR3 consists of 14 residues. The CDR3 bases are TGTGCCAGCAGTGAGCCACCCTATAATTCACCCCTCCACTTT. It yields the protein CASSEPPYNSPLHF. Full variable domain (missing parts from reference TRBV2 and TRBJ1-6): EPEVTQTPSHQVTQMGQEVILRCVPISNHLYFYWYRQILGQKVEFLVSFYNNEISEKSEIFDDQFSVERPDGSNFTLKIRSTKLEDSAMYFCASSEPPYNSPLHFGNGTRLTVT.

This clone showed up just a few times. CDR3 sequence (DNA): TGCGCCAGCAGCCAAGATAGGACAGCTGAAGCTTTCTTT. Translation: CASSQDRTAEAFF. This rearrangement joins TRBV4-3 to TRBJ1-1; D perhaps matches TRBD1 (6 bases). There are 13 residues in the CDR3. V was pared by 0 bases and J by 6 bases, with 8 bases between. Looked up from germline, CDR1 is LGHNA and CDR2 is YSLEER.

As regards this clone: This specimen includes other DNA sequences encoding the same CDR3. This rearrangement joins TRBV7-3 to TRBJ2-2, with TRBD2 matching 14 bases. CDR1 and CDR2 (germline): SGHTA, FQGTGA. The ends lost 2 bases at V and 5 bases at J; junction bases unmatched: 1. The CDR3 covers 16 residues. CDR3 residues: CASSLGLAGGTGELFF. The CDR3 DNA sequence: TGTGCCAGCAGCTTAGGACTAGCGGGGGGAACCGGGGAGCTGTTTTTT.

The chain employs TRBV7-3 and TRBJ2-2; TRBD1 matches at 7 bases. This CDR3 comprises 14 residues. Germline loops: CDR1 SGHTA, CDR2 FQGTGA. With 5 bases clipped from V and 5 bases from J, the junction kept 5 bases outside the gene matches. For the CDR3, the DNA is TGTGCCAGCAGCGAGACAGGGAAAACCGGGGAGCTGTTTTTT. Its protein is CASSETGKTGELFF.

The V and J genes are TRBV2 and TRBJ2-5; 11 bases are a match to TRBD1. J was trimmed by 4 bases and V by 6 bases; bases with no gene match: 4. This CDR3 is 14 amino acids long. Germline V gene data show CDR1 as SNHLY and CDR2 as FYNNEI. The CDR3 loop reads CASRAGTGGETQYF. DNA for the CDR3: TGTGCCAGCAGAGCCGGGACAGGGGGAGAGACCCAGTACTTC.

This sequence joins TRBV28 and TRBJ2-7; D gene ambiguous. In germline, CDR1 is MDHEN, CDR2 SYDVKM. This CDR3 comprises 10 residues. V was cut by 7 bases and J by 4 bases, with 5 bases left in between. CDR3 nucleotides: TGTGCCAGCATGGGATACGAGCAGTACTTC. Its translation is CASMGYEQYF.

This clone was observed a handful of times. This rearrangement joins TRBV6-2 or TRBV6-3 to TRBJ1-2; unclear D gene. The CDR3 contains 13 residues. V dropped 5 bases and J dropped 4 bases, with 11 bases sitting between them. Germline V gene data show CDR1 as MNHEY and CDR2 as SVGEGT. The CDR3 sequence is CASSGATFYGYTF. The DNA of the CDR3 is TGTGCCAGCAGTGGAGCGACGTTCTATGGCTACACCTTC.

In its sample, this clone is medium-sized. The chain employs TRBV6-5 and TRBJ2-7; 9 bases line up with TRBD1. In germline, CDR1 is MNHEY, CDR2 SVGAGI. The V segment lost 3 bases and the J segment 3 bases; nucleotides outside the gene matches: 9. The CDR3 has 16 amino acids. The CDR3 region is CASSYSGTGHLYEQYF. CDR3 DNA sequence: TGTGCCAGCAGTTATTCCGGGACAGGGCATCTCTACGAGCAGTACTTC.

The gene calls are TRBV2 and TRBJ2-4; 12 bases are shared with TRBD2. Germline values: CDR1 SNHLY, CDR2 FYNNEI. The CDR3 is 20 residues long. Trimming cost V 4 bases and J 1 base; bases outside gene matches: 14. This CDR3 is CASSVPSGGATFGAKNIQYF. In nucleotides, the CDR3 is TGTGCCAGCAGTGTCCCTAGCGGGGGGGCCACCTTCGGGGCCAAAAACATTCAGTACTTC.

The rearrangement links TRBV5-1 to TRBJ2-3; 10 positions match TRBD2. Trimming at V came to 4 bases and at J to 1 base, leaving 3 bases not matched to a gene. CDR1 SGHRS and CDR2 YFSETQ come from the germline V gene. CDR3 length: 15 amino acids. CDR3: CASSLGLAGTDTQYF. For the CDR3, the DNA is TGCGCCAGCAGCCTAGGACTAGCGGGCACAGATACGCAGTATTTT.

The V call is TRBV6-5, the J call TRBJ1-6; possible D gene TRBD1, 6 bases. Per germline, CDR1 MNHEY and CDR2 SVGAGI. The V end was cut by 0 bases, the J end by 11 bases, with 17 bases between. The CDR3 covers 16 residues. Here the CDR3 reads CASSYSASGGPAPLHF. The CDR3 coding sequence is TGTGCCAGCAGTTACTCTGCGAGTGGGGGGCCGGCACCCCTCCACTTT.

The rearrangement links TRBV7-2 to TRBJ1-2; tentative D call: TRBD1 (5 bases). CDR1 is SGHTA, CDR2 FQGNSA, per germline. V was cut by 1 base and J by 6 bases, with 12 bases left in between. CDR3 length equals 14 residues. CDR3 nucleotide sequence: TGTGCCAGCAGCTTAGTGGCCAGGGATAATGGCTACACCTTC. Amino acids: CASSLVARDNGYTF.

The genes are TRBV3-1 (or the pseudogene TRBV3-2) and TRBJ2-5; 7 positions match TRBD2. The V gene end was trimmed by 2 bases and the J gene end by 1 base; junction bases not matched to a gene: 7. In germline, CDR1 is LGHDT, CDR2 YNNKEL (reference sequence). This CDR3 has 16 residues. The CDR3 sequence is CASSQRGGGSQETQYF. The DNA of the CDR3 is TGTGCCAGCAGCCAACGCGGGGGAGGGTCCCAAGAGACCCAGTACTTC.

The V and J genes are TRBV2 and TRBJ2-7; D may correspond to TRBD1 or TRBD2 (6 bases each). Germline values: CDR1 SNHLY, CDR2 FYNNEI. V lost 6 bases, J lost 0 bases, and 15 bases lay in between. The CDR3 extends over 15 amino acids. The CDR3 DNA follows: TGTGCCAGCAGAAAAGGGGGGTCCCTCTCCTACGAGCAGTACTTC. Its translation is CASRKGGSLSYEQYF.